Following are 18 T cell receptor beta chains from one sample sequenced in a study of blood T cell repertoires in COVID-19. TCRdb's table, derived via immunoSEQ multiplex PCR, lists solely in-frame clones and lacks some. Among about 490,000 clones listed, roughly 85% were seen once. Sequenced input: peripheral blood. These receptors came from a human donor in a cohort sampled during active COVID-19.

The chain employs TRBV7-3 and TRBJ1-1; tentative D call: TRBD1 (5 bases). Trimming pared 2 bases from V and 3 bases from J, leaving 16 bases between. CDR3 length: 16 residues. The V gene's germline CDR1 is SGHTA and CDR2 FQGTGA. This CDR3 is CASSLAVAGPHTEAFF. The CDR3 bases are TGTGCCAGCAGCTTAGCGGTTGCAGGGCCACACACTGAAGCTTTCTTT.

The chain combines TRBV19 with TRBJ1-1; TRBD1 might be the D (5 bases). In germline, CDR1 is LNHDA, CDR2 SQIVND (reference sequence). There are 15 residues in the CDR3. V was trimmed by 5 bases and J by 1 base, leaving 14 bases between them. The CDR3 DNA reads as TGTGCCAGTAGTCGACGGAGGGGAACGAACACTGAAGCTTTCTTT. This codes for CASSRRRGTNTEAFF.

V and J are TRBV2 and TRBJ2-3; 10 bases match TRBD2. This CDR3 region has 15 residues. Germline V gene lookup returns CDR1 SNHLY and CDR2 FYNNEI. The V gene end was trimmed by 7 bases and the J gene end by 6 bases; junction bases not matched to a gene: 10. The CDR3 sequence is CASTPSGRAPDTQYF. In nucleotides, the CDR3 is TGTGCCAGCACACCAAGCGGGAGGGCGCCCGATACGCAGTATTTT.

This clone occurred once. The gene calls are TRBV6-1 and TRBJ1-5; unclear D gene. The V end lost 4 bases, the J end lost 0 bases, and 16 bases lay between the germline ends. The germline V gene encodes CDR1 MNHNS and CDR2 SASEGT. CDR3 length: 17 amino acids. The CDR3 spells CASSVFKSEYSNQPQHF. The CDR3 DNA sequence: TGTGCCAGCAGTGTTTTTAAATCAGAATATAGCAATCAGCCCCAGCATTTT.

J is TRBJ1-1 and V is TRBV7-2; D unresolved. Germline V gene data show CDR1 as SGHTA and CDR2 as FQGNSA. Trimming left V 1 base short and J 1 base short, with 10 bases between. The CDR3 has 15 residues. The CDR3 reads CASSLGPEGNTEAFF. CDR3 in DNA: TGTGCCAGCAGCTTAGGGCCGGAGGGGAACACTGAAGCTTTCTTT. The complete variable domain, with remaining parts taken from reference TRBV7-2 and TRBJ1-1, reads GAGVSQSPSNKVTEKGKDVELRCDPISGHTALYWYRQSLGQGLEFLIYFQGNSAPDKSGLPSDRFSAERTGGSVSTLTIQRTQQEDSAVYLCASSLGPEGNTEAFFGQGTRLTVV.

The V and J genes are TRBV12-5 and TRBJ1-6; D is perhaps TRBD1 (6 bases). This CDR3 is built from 16 residues. The germline V gene encodes CDR1 LGHNT and CDR2 FRNRAP. V was trimmed by 3 bases and J by 6 bases, leaving 15 bases between them. CDR3 in amino acids: CASGLPLDSSNSPLHF. The CDR3 DNA reads as TGTGCTAGTGGTTTACCCCTGGACAGCTCTAATTCACCCCTCCACTTT. Drawing the rest from reference TRBV12-5 and TRBJ1-6, the complete variable domain is DARVTQTPRHKVTEMGQEVTMRCQPILGHNTVFWYRQTMMQGLELLAYFRNRAPLDDSGMPKDRFSAEMPDATLATLKIQPSEPRDSAVYFCASGLPLDSSNSPLHFGNGTRLTVT.

The CDR3 reads CASSLNLRDRGTDTQYF. CDR3 nucleotide sequence: TGTGCCAGCAGCTTAAATTTGAGGGACAGGGGCACAGATACGCAGTATTTT. The chain combines TRBV7-3 with TRBJ2-3; 9 bases are a match to TRBD1. The germline CDR1 and CDR2 sequences are SGHTA and FQGTGA. V was pared by 1 base and J by 1 base, with 6 bases of the junction left unmatched. The CDR3 is 17 residues long.

This sequence joins TRBV5-1 and TRBJ1-6, with 8 bases identical to TRBD1. Trimming at V came to 2 bases and at J to 4 bases, leaving 5 bases not matched to a gene. The germline CDR1 and CDR2 sequences are SGHRS and YFSETQ. This CDR3 comprises 16 residues. In DNA, the CDR3 is TGCGCCAGCAGCTTCGGGGACAGGTCGTATAATTCACCCCTCCACTTT. Translating it yields CASSFGDRSYNSPLHF.

The chain employs TRBV10-3 and TRBJ1-1, with D perhaps matching TRBD1 (5 bases). Germline V gives CDR1 ENHRY, CDR2 SYGVKD. The CDR3 totals 14 residues. V was shortened by 10 bases and J by 1 base, with 16 bases between the two germline ends. The CDR3 region has the DNA TGTGCCACCAGCTCGTGGGGGGAGAACACTGAAGCTTTCTTT. Protein product: CATSSWGENTEAFF.

The genes are TRBV28 and TRBJ1-2; TRBD1 matches at 7 bases. The CDR3 contains 13 residues. After removal of 6 bases from V and 4 bases from J, the junction contained 5 bases not matched to a gene. The germline V gene has CDR1 MDHEN and CDR2 SYDVKM. The CDR3 bases are TGTGCCAGCAGAGGGGGCGGACTCTATGGCTACACCTTC. Encoded protein: CASRGGGLYGYTF.

The rearrangement uses TRBV5-4 and TRBJ2-7; weak D call: TRBD2 (6 bases). Germline V CDR1 and CDR2: SGHNT, YYREEE (reference sequence). Trimming cost V 4 bases and J 1 base, with 18 bases left between them. CDR3 length: 16 amino acids. CDR3 protein: CASSLPQSGESYEQYF. The DNA for the CDR3 is TGTGCCAGCAGCCTGCCCCAGTCGGGAGAATCCTACGAGCAGTACTTC. The variable domain in full, with the rest retrieved from reference TRBV5-4 and TRBJ2-7, is ETGVTQSPTHLIKTRGQQVTLRCSSQSGHNTVSWYQQALGQGPQFIFQYYREEENGRGNFPPRFSGLQFPNYSSELNVNALELDDSALYLCASSLPQSGESYEQYFGPGTRLTVT.

The chain uses TRBV10-2 and TRBJ2-2; 13 nucleotides align to TRBD2. This CDR3 region has 14 residues. Trimming at V came to 8 bases and at J to 6 bases, leaving 3 bases not matched to a gene. Germline CDR1 and CDR2: WSHSY and SAAADI. The CDR3 sequence: CASGTSGRAGELFF. In DNA form, the CDR3 reads TGCGCCAGCGGCACTAGCGGGAGGGCCGGGGAGCTGTTTTTT.

The chain employs TRBV6-5 and TRBJ2-2; 12 nucleotides line up with TRBD1. Trimming cost V 10 bases and J 8 bases; bases outside gene matches: 11. Germline V gene lookup returns CDR1 MNHEY and CDR2 SVGAGI. The CDR3 consists of 15 residues. CDR3 loop: CATGPGQGARGELFF. DNA for the CDR3: TGTGCCACCGGACCGGGACAGGGGGCGCGGGGGGAGCTGTTTTTT.

This clone has a handful of counts. The gene calls are TRBV7-2 and TRBJ2-2; a weak D match, TRBD1 (6 bases). Trimming stripped 5 bases from V and 1 base from J, with 17 bases between. This CDR3 has 17 residues. The germline V gene has CDR1 SGHTA and CDR2 FQGNSA. CDR3 in amino acids: CASSHPYLTGNTGELFF. In nucleotides, the CDR3 is TGTGCCAGCAGCCACCCTTATTTGACAGGGAACACCGGGGAGCTGTTTTTT.

J is TRBJ2-3 and V is TRBV28; a weak D match, TRBD2 (5 bases). V was pared by 4 bases and J by 6 bases, with 14 bases between. Germline CDR1 MDHEN, CDR2 SYDVKM. CDR3 length: 14 amino acids. In nucleotides, the CDR3 is TGTGCCAGCAGTTGGGCGGGTCCTTCGGATACGCAGTATTTT. Its translation: CASSWAGPSDTQYF.

The rearrangement links TRBV10-3 to TRBJ1-5, with D unclear. This CDR3 spans 14 amino acids. Trimming cost V 4 bases and J 6 bases, with 13 bases left between them. Germline V lookup: CDR1 ENHRY, CDR2 SYGVKD. CDR3 protein: CAISGEVGRQPQHF. CDR3 in DNA: TGTGCCATCAGTGGCGAGGTCGGCCGTCAGCCCCAGCATTTT.

V gene TRBV30 combines with J gene TRBJ2-7, with TRBD2 identical over 11 bases. The CDR3 runs 12 residues. Germline V gene data show CDR1 as GTSNPN and CDR2 as SVGIG (reference sequence). Trimming took 4 bases from V and 7 from J; bases not matched to a gene: 3. The CDR3, as DNA: TGTGCCTGGACTAGCGGGAGGTGGGAGCAGTACTTC. Translation gives CAWTSGRWEQYF.

This chain joins TRBV29-1 and TRBJ2-6; 9 bases align to TRBD1. The CDR3 length is 16 residues. Germline V CDR1 and CDR2: SQVTM, ANQGSEA. CDR3 sequence: CSCSGTGTPGANVLTF. The CDR3 DNA is TGCAGTTGCTCCGGGACAGGGACGCCCGGGGCCAACGTCCTGACTTTC.